Listed below are T cell receptor beta chains from one sample, sequenced in a study of OX40 agonist ivuxolimab in advanced cancers. Sequencing used immunoSEQ multiplex PCR; TCRdb keeps in-frame clones, though not all of them. The sample shows over 55,000 clones, around 90% of them seen only once. Sequencing was performed on CD4+ or CD8+ T cells sorted from blood, taken in a trial of the OX40 agonist ivuxolimab. These receptors all stem from an adult with an advanced solid tumor such as melanoma, head and neck, liver or kidney cancer. Both conserved end residues are part of each CDR3. D genes are given only for firm matches. For some rows the clone size is stated as once, few or many, or as a class when expanded; others skip it.

d_call clone_size j_call v_call cdr3_length cdr3_nt cdr3_aa
- - TRBJ2-1 TRBV30 15 TGTGCCTGCTCTCAACTGGGTCTTAGGGGCGATGAGCAGTTCTTC CACSQLGLRGDEQFF
TRBD2 once TRBJ2-1 TRBV5-1 15 TGCGCCAGCAGCTTAGAGCGGGGAACCTACAATGAGCAGTTCTTC CASSLERGTYNEQFF
TRBD2 - TRBJ2-3 TRBV5-1 18 TGCGCCAGCAGACCTGGACTAGCGGGTGCTTCTAGCACAGATACGCAGTATTTT CASRPGLAGASSTDTQYF
- - TRBJ1-2 TRBV7-2 12 TGTGCCAGCAGCTTGCACGAACTTGGCTACACCTTC CASSLHELGYTF
TRBD1 - TRBJ2-5 TRBV7-2 14 TGTGCCAGCAGCACTCGACAGGGGGCGGAGACCCAGTACTTC CASSTRQGAETQYF
- - TRBJ2-6 TRBV5-5 14 TGTGCCAGCAGCTACAGCGCTGGGGCCAACGTCCTGACTTTC CASSYSAGANVLTF
- - TRBJ2-7 TRBV18 12 TGTGCCAGCTCACAGGACCGGGACGAGCAGTACTTC CASSQDRDEQYF
TRBD1 - TRBJ2-1 TRBV7-9 14 TGTGCCAGCAGCCGGGGACAGACCTACAATGAGCAGTTCTTC CASSRGQTYNEQFF
- - TRBJ2-7 TRBV7-2 14 TGTGCCAGCAGCAGGGCGCAGGGCCCTTACGAGCAGTACTTC CASSRAQGPYEQYF
- once TRBJ2-3 TRBV4-3 15 TGCGCCAGCAGAAATCACCCGATCAACACAGATACGCAGTATTTT CASRNHPINTDTQYF
- once TRBJ1-1 TRBV27 14 TGTGCCAGCAGTTTAAACAGGATGGCCACTGAAGCTTTCTTT CASSLNRMATEAFF
- - TRBJ1-2 TRBV15 16 TGTGCCACCAGCAGCAAAACTTACAGGGCTGGCTATGGCTACACCTTC CATSSKTYRAGYGYTF
TRBD1 once TRBJ1-2 TRBV30 13 TGTGCCTGGAAGACAGGGAGCAACTATGGCTACACCTTC CAWKTGSNYGYTF
TRBD1 once TRBJ2-7 TRBV28 15 TGTGCCAGCAGTTTATTATCAGGGGGCAAATACGAGCAGTACTTC CASSLLSGGKYEQYF
- - TRBJ1-1 TRBV7-8 15 TGTGCCAGCAGCTTAGCTGGAAGGGTAAACACTGAAGCTTTCTTT CASSLAGRVNTEAFF
- - TRBJ2-3 TRBV29-1 13 TGCAGCGTTGATAGCGCAGGGGCAGATACGCAGTATTTT CSVDSAGADTQYF
TRBD2 - TRBJ2-1 TRBV2 15 TGTGCCAGCAGTGGGGGGGCTAGCGGGGACAATGAGCAGTTCTTC CASSGGASGDNEQFF
TRBD1 - TRBJ1-5 TRBV28 11 TGTGCCACCAGGGGGGAAGGGCCCCAGCATTTT CATRGEGPQHF
- - TRBJ2-1 TRBV2 14 TGTGCCAGCGGCCGGGTGGCGGCTAGCAATGAGCAGTTCTTC CASGRVAASNEQFF
TRBD1 once TRBJ2-7 TRBV28 15 TGTGCCAGCAGTTTGAAGGCAGGGGGCTTGGGCGAGCAGTACTTC CASSLKAGGLGEQYF
TRBD2 - TRBJ2-7 TRBV28 16 TGTGCCAGCAGTTTAGGACTAGCGGGAGGGCAATGGGAGCAGTACTTC CASSLGLAGGQWEQYF
- - TRBJ2-1 TRBV5-1 15 TGCGCCAGCAGCTTGGGCGGGACAGCCAACAATGAGCAGTTCTTC CASSLGGTANNEQFF
- few TRBJ2-3 TRBV4-2 14 TGTGCCAGCAGCCAAGTGAGCAGCACAGATACGCAGTATTTT CASSQVSSTDTQYF
- - TRBJ2-6 TRBV19 15 TGTGCCAGTTCAACTCCGGGCTCTGGGGCCAACGTCCTGACTTTC CASSTPGSGANVLTF
- few TRBJ2-7 TRBV5-6 12 TGTGCCAGCAGCTTGCAGGGCTACGAGCAGTACTTC CASSLQGYEQYF
- - TRBJ2-7 TRBV5-4 13 TGTGCCAGCAGTGAGACTCACCTCTTACAGCAGTACTTC CASSETHLLQQYF
- - TRBJ2-1 TRBV7-2 14 TGTGCCAGCAGCCCACAGCGCCGGGTCAATGAGCAGTTCTTC CASSPQRRVNEQFF
- - TRBJ1-5 TRBV6-6 14 TGTGCCAGCAATGGAGGGGATAGCAATCAGCCCCAGCATTTT CASNGGDSNQPQHF
- - TRBJ2-3 TRBV28 12 TGTGCCAGCAGTCCTTCTTGGTATACGCAGTATTTT CASSPSWYTQYF
TRBD1 - TRBJ2-7 TRBV7-2 13 TGTGCCAGCAGCATGAACAGGGGTGGCGAGCAGTACTTC CASSMNRGGEQYF
TRBD2 - TRBJ2-5 TRBV11-3 15 TGTGCCAGCAGCCCCCGACTAGCGGCTCAAGAGACCCAGTACTTC CASSPRLAAQETQYF
TRBD1 - TRBJ2-7 TRBV13 14 TGTGCCAGCAGCCCCCGGGACAGGGGAGACGAGCAGTACTTC CASSPRDRGDEQYF